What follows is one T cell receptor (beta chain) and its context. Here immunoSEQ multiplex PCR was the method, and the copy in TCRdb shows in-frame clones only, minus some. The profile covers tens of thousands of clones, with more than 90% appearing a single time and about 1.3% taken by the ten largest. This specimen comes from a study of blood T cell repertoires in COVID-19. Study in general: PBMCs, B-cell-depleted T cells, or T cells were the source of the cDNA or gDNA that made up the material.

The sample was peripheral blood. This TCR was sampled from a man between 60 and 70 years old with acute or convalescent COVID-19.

The DNA for the CDR3 is TGTGCCAGCAGCTTAAAAGGGACAGAAAGGACGTATTTT. It codes for CASSLKGTERTYF. The V call is TRBV7-2, the J call TRBJ2-3; TRBD1 agrees at 7 bases. Germline trimming cut 2 bases from V and 14 bases from J; bases unmatched to any gene: 10. CDR3 length equals 13 residues. CDR1 and CDR2 from the germline V gene are SGHTA and FQGNSA.